This is a list of T cell receptor beta chains from one sample in a study of T-cell reconstitution after alpha-beta-depleted transplantation in children. TCRdb reanalysed the PCR reads using MiXCR and keeps one entry per CDR3 protein. Among approximately 300,000 distinct CDR3 sequences, around a tenth were seen once, and the ten largest hold 23%. Sequencing used peripheral blood, obtained 180 days after TCRalphabeta/CD19-depleted stem cell transplant. The source is a male patient between 2 and 15 years old who had a stem cell transplant for chronic granulomatous disease, so the T cells may come from the graft donor. Each CDR3 is given with its conserved first and last residue.

v_call,j_call,cdr3_aa
TRBV5-4,TRBJ2-3,CASSEGIPDTQYF
TRBV3-1,TRBJ2-7,CASSQETGNSYEQYF
TRBV12-3/TRBV12-4,TRBJ2-7,CASSRPSGYEQYF
TRBV6-2/TRBV6-3,TRBJ2-7,CASSYVGRFYEQYF
TRBV7-2,TRBJ2-2,CASSFFPGQPNTGELFF
TRBV14,TRBJ2-1,CASSQGGRGSYNEQFF
TRBV7-3,TRBJ2-6,CASSFTASGANVLTF
TRBV5-1,TRBJ2-1,CASSSDLAGGYNEQFF
TRBV20-1,TRBJ2-1,CSARDRERVTFDEQFF
TRBV20-1,TRBJ1-6,CSARAGTGLSYNSPLHF
TRBV13,TRBJ2-7,CASSLGSVSPGVQYF
TRBV4-2,TRBJ2-7,CASSQVAGRNYEQYF
TRBV20-1,TRBJ1-1,CSARAGSEAFF
TRBV4-3,TRBJ1-5,CASSQDWESYSNQPQHF
TRBV5-1,TRBJ2-2,CASSLRAQGAITGELFF
TRBV20-1,TRBJ2-7,CSASGTSGRAYEQYF
TRBV20-1,TRBJ2-1,CSARLRTGPYNEQFF
TRBV25-1,TRBJ1-3,CASSELSSGNTIYF
TRBV18,TRBJ2-7,CASAPGTTYEQYF
TRBV20-1,TRBJ2-1,CSARPPIAGGYNEQFF
TRBV20-1,TRBJ2-1,CSAKGGPLNNEQFF
TRBV20-1,TRBJ2-6,CSARPADRAGANVLTF
TRBV5-1,TRBJ1-3,CASSPTGRFSGNTIYF